A single sample is the source of the 15 T cell receptor beta chains below, sequenced in a study of cytomegalovirus exposure and HLA in healthy donors. Assay used: immunoSEQ multiplex PCR; TCRdb lists only in-frame clones, some missing. The table lists tens of thousands of clones, 96% of them singletons. Sample: PBMCs. The receptors originated from a woman between 18 and 29 years old in good health and CMV-seropositive.

The chain joins TRBV9 to TRBJ2-1, with 7 nucleotides matching TRBD2. Germline assignment: CDR1 SGDLS and CDR2 YYNGEE. The CDR3 extends over 16 amino acids. After removal of 0 bases from V and 3 bases from J, the junction contained 6 bases not matched to a gene. For the CDR3, the DNA is TGTGCCAGCAGCGTAGGGTCAGGACTAGTCTACAATGAGCAGTTCTTC. Translating it yields CASSVGSGLVYNEQFF.

This chain uses TRBV7-2 with TRBJ1-2; D possibly corresponds to TRBD1 (6 bases). The CDR3 runs to 13 residues. Looked up from germline, CDR1 is SGHTA and CDR2 is FQGNSA. V was pared by 5 bases and J by 8 bases, with 15 bases between. The CDR3 is CASSPRGGQGYTF. The CDR3 nucleotides read TGTGCCAGCAGCCCGCGGGGGGGGCAGGGCTACACCTTC.

The chain employs TRBV23-1 and TRBJ1-1; TRBD1 aligns across 7 bases. TRBV23-1 is reported as an ORF; its role is uncertain. V lost 3 bases and J lost 11; bases outside the gene matches: 12. The CDR3 consists of 14 residues. DNA of the CDR3: TGCGCCAGCAGTCATCAAGGACAGGAAAAGATCGCTTTCTTT. Its protein product is CASSHQGQEKIAFF.

The chain has TRBV6-5 and TRBJ2-5; no clear D. Germline V gives CDR1 MNHEY, CDR2 SVGAGI. Trimming took 0 bases from V and 1 from J, leaving 6 bases between them. CDR3 length: 14 amino acids. The CDR3 is CASSYSLSQETQYF. CDR3 coding DNA: TGTGCCAGCAGTTACTCCCTCTCCCAAGAGACCCAGTACTTC.

V is TRBV18 and J is TRBJ2-3; weak D call: TRBD1 (6 bases). V lost 0 bases to trimming and J lost 4 bases, with 14 bases between them. The length of the CDR3 is 16 residues. The germline V gene encodes CDR1 KGHSH and CDR2 LQKENI. This CDR3 reads CASSPPSGVGADTQYF. The CDR3 nucleotides read TGTGCCAGCTCACCACCGTCAGGGGTGGGAGCAGATACGCAGTATTTT.

The V and J genes are TRBV30 and TRBJ2-1, with 8 bases lining up with TRBD2. The CDR3 loop spans 14 amino acids. The germline gives CDR1 GTSNPN, CDR2 SVGIG (reference sequence). The trim removed 3 bases at V and 6 bases at J, leaving 7 bases unmatched. CDR3 loop: CAWRGSGRGNEQFF. The DNA of the CDR3 is TGTGCCTGGAGGGGAAGCGGGAGAGGCAATGAGCAGTTCTTC.

The gene calls are TRBV7-9 and TRBJ2-1; TRBD2 aligns across 8 bases. The CDR3 has 17 residues. Germline V gene data show CDR1 as SEHNR and CDR2 as FQNEAQ (reference sequence). With 5 bases clipped from V and 1 base from J, the junction kept 10 bases outside the gene matches. As DNA, the CDR3 is TGTGCCAGCAGCGCAACTGGCGGGAGGCCGTCCTACAATGAGCAGTTCTTC. Its protein product is CASSATGGRPSYNEQFF.

The rearrangement joins TRBV28 to TRBJ2-3; 9 bases align to TRBD2. The CDR3 consists of 15 residues. J lost 4 bases, V lost 3 bases, and 5 bases had no gene match. CDR1 is MDHEN and CDR2 is SYDVKM in the germline V gene. As DNA, the CDR3 is TGTGCCAGCAGTTTGATTAGCGGGAGACCAGATACGCAGTATTTT. Encoded protein: CASSLISGRPDTQYF. The whole variable domain, filled in from reference TRBV28 and TRBJ2-3, reads DVKVTQSSRYLVKRTGEKVFLECVQDMDHENMFWYRQDPGLGLRLIYFSYDVKMKEKGDIPEGYSVSREKKERFSLILESASTNQTSMYLCASSLISGRPDTQYFGPGTRLTVL.

The chain joins TRBV4-1 to TRBJ1-1; 8 bases fit TRBD1. Germline V CDR1 and CDR2: MGHRA, YSYEKL. There are 15 residues in the CDR3. V shed 4 bases, J shed 0 bases, and the junction held 4 bases outside the gene matches. The CDR3, as DNA: TGCGCCAGCAGCCCAACGGGACAGGTGAACACTGAAGCTTTCTTT. Translated: CASSPTGQVNTEAFF.

V is TRBV28 and J is TRBJ2-7; tentatively, D is TRBD2 (5 bases). The CDR3 length is 12 residues. Germline-derived CDR1 and CDR2 are MDHEN and SYDVKM. Trimming shortened V by 6 bases and J by 4 bases, and 10 bases separated the two germline ends. Here the CDR3 reads CASSLRAYEQYF. CDR3 in DNA: TGTGCCAGCAGCCTGCGGGCATACGAGCAGTACTTC.

This chain connects TRBV27 to TRBJ2-1; 7 bases are a match to TRBD2. Germline V lookup: CDR1 MNHEY, CDR2 SMNVEV (reference sequence). This CDR3 spans 17 amino acids. V was clipped by 9 bases and J by 8 bases; unmatched bases: 22. The CDR3 region is CASARLVNPAGRDEQFF. The CDR3 coding sequence is TGTGCCAGTGCACGACTAGTAAACCCCGCGGGGAGGGATGAGCAGTTCTTC.

Only one count was recorded for this clone. The chain carries TRBV9 and TRBJ1-2; the match to TRBD1 covers 9 bases. V trimming: 0 bases; J trimming: 8 bases; junction bases outside the gene matches: 5. Looked up from germline, CDR1 is SGDLS and CDR2 is YYNGEE. This CDR3 comprises 14 residues. DNA of the CDR3: TGTGCCAGCAGCGTAGTGGACAGGGGAGGGGGCTACACCTTC. It encodes CASSVVDRGGGYTF. Based on the CDR3 plus reference TRBV9 and TRBJ1-2, the full variable domain is DSGVTQTPKHLITATGQRVTLRCSPRSGDLSVYWYQQSLDQGLQFLIQYYNGEERAKGNILERFSAQQFPDLHSELNLSSLELGDSALYFCASSVVDRGGGYTFGSGTRLTVV.

The rearrangement joins TRBV5-1 to TRBJ1-2; 7 bases fit TRBD1. The germline CDR1 and CDR2 sequences are SGHRS and YFSETQ. V lost 4 bases to trimming and J lost 3 bases; unmatched junction nucleotides: 9. The CDR3 is made up of 15 amino acids. CDR3 sequence: CASSPQTGKDYGYTF. In DNA, the CDR3 is TGCGCCAGCAGCCCACAGACAGGGAAGGACTATGGCTACACCTTC.

The chain carries TRBV28 and TRBJ2-7; 10 bases fit TRBD2. J lost 2 bases, V lost 4 bases, and 8 bases had no gene match. Germline V gives CDR1 MDHEN, CDR2 SYDVKM. This CDR3 is 16 amino acids long. CDR3 region: CASSSYLAGVTYEQYF. Here the CDR3 DNA reads TGTGCCAGCAGTTCCTACCTAGCGGGAGTAACCTACGAGCAGTACTTC. Looking up the rest from reference TRBV28 and TRBJ2-7 gives the full variable domain: DVKVTQSSRYLVKRTGEKVFLECVQDMDHENMFWYRQDPGLGLRLIYFSYDVKMKEKGDIPEGYSVSREKKERFSLILESASTNQTSMYLCASSSYLAGVTYEQYFGPGTRLTVT.

The chain carries TRBV18 and TRBJ1-2; 8 bases fit TRBD1. Germline loops: CDR1 KGHSH, CDR2 LQKENI. The CDR3 extends over 13 amino acids. With 2 bases clipped from V and 4 bases from J, the junction kept 0 bases outside the gene matches. The CDR3 DNA reads TGTGCCAGCTCACCAGACAGGGGCTATGGCTACACCTTC. Amino acids: CASSPDRGYGYTF. The full variable domain, in which reference TRBV18 and TRBJ1-2 provide the parts outside the CDR3, is NAGVMQNPRHLVRRRGQEARLRCSPMKGHSHVYWYRQLPEEGLKFMVYLQKENIIDESGMPKERFSAEFPKEGPSILRIQQVVRGDSAAYFCASSPDRGYGYTFGSGTRLTVV.